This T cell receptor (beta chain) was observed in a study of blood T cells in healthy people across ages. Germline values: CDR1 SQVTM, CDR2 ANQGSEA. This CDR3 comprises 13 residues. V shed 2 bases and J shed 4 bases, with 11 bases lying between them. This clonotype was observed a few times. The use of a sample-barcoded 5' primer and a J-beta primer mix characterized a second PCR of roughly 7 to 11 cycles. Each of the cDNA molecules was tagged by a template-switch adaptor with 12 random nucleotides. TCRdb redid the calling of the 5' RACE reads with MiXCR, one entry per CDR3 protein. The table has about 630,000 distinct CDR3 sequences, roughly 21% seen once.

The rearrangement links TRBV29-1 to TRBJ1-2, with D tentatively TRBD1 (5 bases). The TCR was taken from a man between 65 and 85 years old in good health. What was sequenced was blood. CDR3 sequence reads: CSVEIDSFYGYTF. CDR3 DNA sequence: TGCAGCGTTGAAATCGACAGCTTCTATGGCTACACCTTC.